This entry lists 32 T cell receptor beta chains sequenced from one sample in a study of blood T cell repertoires in COVID-19. TCRdb's table, derived via immunoSEQ multiplex PCR, lists solely in-frame clones and lacks some. The table lists some 150,000 clones, 75% to 90% of them singletons. Sequencing used peripheral blood. The receptors originated from an elderly woman with acute or convalescent COVID-19.

The gene calls are TRBV7-9 and TRBJ1-5; 8 nucleotides line up with TRBD1. The germline CDR1 and CDR2 sequences are SEHNR and FQNEAQ (reference sequence). The junction had 1 base not matched to a gene; V was cut back by 3 bases and J by 3 bases. This CDR3 contains 14 residues. This chain's CDR3 is CASSLTGANQPQHF. For the CDR3, the DNA is TGTGCCAGCAGCTTGACAGGGGCCAATCAGCCCCAGCATTTT.

This clone was counted a few times. The J gene is TRBJ1-2, the V gene TRBV27; 11 positions match TRBD1. V shed 6 bases and J 4 bases; nucleotides not matched to a gene: 7. Germline CDR1 MNHEY, CDR2 SMNVEV (reference sequence). The CDR3 covers 15 residues. The CDR3 loop reads CASSPRDRGIYGYTF. CDR3 nucleotides: TGTGCCAGCAGCCCCAGGGACAGGGGGATCTATGGCTACACCTTC.

This clone occurred a few times. The J gene is TRBJ2-3, the V gene TRBV12-5; D remains unclear. The germline V and J ends were trimmed by 7 bases and 7 bases, with 12 bases remaining between them. Germline V gene lookup returns CDR1 LGHNT and CDR2 FRNRAP. The CDR3 is 12 amino acids. The CDR3 nucleotides read TGTGCTAGTGCCCCCTCTGACAATACGCAGTATTTT. As protein: CASAPSDNTQYF. Full variable domain (remainder filled in from reference TRBV12-5 and TRBJ2-3): DARVTQTPRHKVTEMGQEVTMRCQPILGHNTVFWYRQTMMQGLELLAYFRNRAPLDDSGMPKDRFSAEMPDATLATLKIQPSEPRDSAVYFCASAPSDNTQYFGPGTRLTVL.

The V call is TRBV6-5, the J call TRBJ1-1; TRBD1 might be the D (5 bases). Trimming pared 7 bases from V and 10 bases from J, leaving 22 bases between. Germline V lookup: CDR1 MNHEY, CDR2 SVGAGI. This CDR3 contains 14 residues. The DNA for the CDR3 is TGTGCCAGCACCGACTCGTGGGCAGGGTATAGAGCTTTCTTT. This translates into CASTDSWAGYRAFF.

This clone was seen only once. The chain recombines TRBV4-1 with TRBJ1-5; D not resolved. Germline V gives CDR1 MGHRA, CDR2 YSYEKL. CDR3 length: 15 residues. Trimming pared 4 bases from V and 1 base from J, leaving 11 bases between. CDR3 in amino acids: CASSLVQASNQPQHF. Here the CDR3 DNA reads TGCGCCAGCAGCCTCGTTCAGGCGAGCAATCAGCCCCAGCATTTT.

CDR3: CASSLLAGEYNEQFF. CDR3 in DNA: TGTGCCAGCAGCTTATTGGCGGGGGAGTACAATGAGCAGTTCTTC. V and J are TRBV7-3 and TRBJ2-1, with 7 bases identical to TRBD2. This CDR3 is built from 15 residues. CDR1 SGHTA and CDR2 FQGTGA come from the germline V gene. V was pared by 2 bases and J by 4 bases, with 5 bases of the junction left unmatched.

The chain couples TRBV2 to TRBJ2-5, with TRBD1 matching 9 bases. V lost 7 bases, J lost 5 bases, and 5 bases stayed unmatched. The CDR3 consists of 13 residues. Germline CDR1 and CDR2: SNHLY and FYNNEI. The CDR3 reads CASMTGGRETQYF. The CDR3 bases are TGTGCCAGCATGACAGGGGGAAGGGAGACCCAGTACTTC.

This clone was found once. Distinct nucleotide sequences in the sample also encode this CDR3. V usage is TRBV5-1 and J usage is TRBJ1-2; 7 bases align to TRBD1. The V gene end was trimmed by 4 bases and the J gene end by 2 bases; junction bases not matched to a gene: 5. The CDR3 has 14 amino acids. CDR1 SGHRS and CDR2 YFSETQ come from the germline V gene. CDR3 amino acids: CASSGGQLNYGYTF. The CDR3 DNA reads TGCGCCAGCAGCGGGGGACAGTTAAACTATGGCTACACCTTC.

The CDR3 loop is CASSQDQGQGGNYGYTF. CDR3 nucleotide sequence: TGCGCCAGCAGCCAAGACCAAGGTCAGGGGGGCAACTATGGCTACACCTTC. The genes are TRBV4-3 and TRBJ1-2, with TRBD1 matching 7 bases. The germline gives CDR1 LGHNA, CDR2 YSLEER. The CDR3 totals 17 residues. J lost 2 bases, V lost 0 bases, and 9 bases had no gene match.

The chain has TRBV5-1 and TRBJ1-1, with 7 bases fitting TRBD1. J gave up 0 bases and V 4 bases, and 3 bases lay outside the gene matches. CDR3 length equals 14 residues. Looked up from germline, CDR1 is SGHRS and CDR2 is YFSETQ. The CDR3 nucleotides read TGCGCCAGCAGCCTGACAGGGCTGAACACTGAAGCTTTCTTT. Its translation is CASSLTGLNTEAFF.

The chain employs TRBV25-1 and TRBJ1-2; 11 positions match TRBD1. J gave up 5 bases and V 3 bases, and 8 bases lay outside the gene matches. In germline, CDR1 is MGHDK, CDR2 SYGVNS. CDR3 size: 16 residues. The DNA for the CDR3 is TGTGCCAGCAGTGACCTGGCGGGACAGGGGGTGTATGGCTACACCTTC. Translated, it gives CASSDLAGQGVYGYTF.

The chain is built from TRBV9 and TRBJ2-7, with 7 bases lining up with TRBD2. Germline assignment: CDR1 SGDLS and CDR2 YYNGEE. With 0 bases clipped from V and 5 bases from J, the junction kept 2 bases outside the gene matches. CDR3 size: 13 residues. The CDR3 loop reads CASSVVGGNEQYF. The CDR3 DNA follows: TGTGCCAGCAGCGTAGTGGGAGGGAACGAGCAGTACTTC.

This clone appeared a few times. For the CDR3, the DNA is TGTGCCAGCAGCTTGGGCGGGGAAGGGCCATACAATGAGCAGTTCTTC. Protein sequence: CASSLGGEGPYNEQFF. The J gene is TRBJ2-1, the V gene TRBV7-3, with TRBD2 as a possible D gene (6 bases). Looked up from germline, CDR1 is SGHTA and CDR2 is FQGTGA. CDR3 length: 16 residues. Trimming cost V 3 bases and J 4 bases, with 16 bases left between them. The variable domain in full, with the rest retrieved from reference TRBV7-3 and TRBJ2-1, is GAGVSQTPSNKVTEKGKYVELRCDPISGHTALYWYRQSLGQGPEFLIYFQGTGAADDSGLPNDRFFAVRPEGSVSTLKIQRTERGDSAVYLCASSLGGEGPYNEQFFGPGTRLTVL.

The genes are TRBV18 and TRBJ1-1, with D unclear. CDR1 is KGHSH and CDR2 is LQKENI in the germline V gene. The CDR3 has 13 amino acids. Trimming pared 3 bases from V and 8 bases from J, leaving 13 bases between. Written as DNA, the CDR3 is TGTGCCAGCTCACCGTCAACCCGGGAAGAAGCTTTCTTT. Translated: CASSPSTREEAFF.

This chain uses TRBV10-3 with TRBJ1-1; the D gene is possibly TRBD1 (5 bases). CDR3 size: 13 residues. The germline V gene has CDR1 ENHRY and CDR2 SYGVKD. Deletions cut 4 bases from V and 1 base from J, with 7 bases between. CDR3 in amino acids: CAISADRNTEAFF. The CDR3 DNA sequence: TGTGCCATCAGTGCCGACAGGAACACTGAAGCTTTCTTT.

The rearrangement uses TRBV9 and TRBJ1-1; 9 bases are shared with TRBD1. Germline loops: CDR1 SGDLS, CDR2 YYNGEE. V was pared by 4 bases and J by 5 bases, with 9 bases of the junction left unmatched. CDR3 size: 15 residues. The CDR3 sequence: CASSTTGGEVTEAFF. CDR3 bases: TGTGCCAGCAGCACAACAGGGGGCGAGGTTACTGAAGCTTTCTTT.

The genes are TRBV2 and TRBJ1-6, with D uncertain. V gave up 6 bases and J gave up 7 bases, with 4 bases separating them. The CDR3 is 11 amino acids. The germline V gene has CDR1 SNHLY and CDR2 FYNNEI. The CDR3 DNA reads as TGTGCCAGCAGCAGGAATTCACCCCTCCACTTT. Translation gives CASSRNSPLHF.

The chain has TRBV11-3 and TRBJ2-1; 8 positions match TRBD2. CDR3 length: 14 residues. The V gene end was trimmed by 1 base and the J gene end by 6 bases; junction bases not matched to a gene: 2. The germline CDR1 and CDR2 sequences are SGHNT and YENEEA. The CDR3 loop is CASSLGAGVNEQFF. The CDR3 DNA reads as TGTGCCAGCAGCTTAGGAGCGGGGGTCAATGAGCAGTTCTTC. Looking up the rest from reference TRBV11-3 and TRBJ2-1 gives the full variable domain: EAGVVQSPRYKIIEKKQPVAFWCNPISGHNTLYWYLQNLGQGPELLIRYENEEAVDDSQLPKDRFSAERLKGVDSTLKIQPAELGDSAVYLCASSLGAGVNEQFFGPGTRLTVL.

The genes are TRBV5-1 and TRBJ2-1; D gene ambiguous. The V gene lost 0 bases and the J gene lost 4 bases, with 8 bases spanning the gap. Germline values: CDR1 SGHRS, CDR2 YFSETQ. This CDR3 is 14 amino acids long. In nucleotides, the CDR3 is TGCGCCAGCAGCTTGGACGCGGCTTACAATGAGCAGTTCTTC. Its protein is CASSLDAAYNEQFF.

As concerns this clone: At one boundary the junction diverges from the germline segment, which might be a read error. The chain joins TRBV7-7 to TRBJ2-2; TRBD1 agrees at 7 bases. Germline assignment: CDR1 SSHAT and CDR2 FNYEAQ (reference sequence). The CDR3 extends over 15 amino acids. CDR3 region: CASSRDRANTGELFF. The CDR3 nucleotides are TGTGCTAGCAGCCGCGACAGGGCGAACACCGGGGAGCTGTTTTTT. Combining the CDR3 with reference TRBV7-7 and TRBJ2-2 gives the whole variable domain GAGVSQSPRYKVTKRGQDVTLRCDPISSHATLYWYQQALGQGPEFLTYFNYEAQPDKSGLPSDRFSAERPEGSISTLTIQRTEQRDSAMYRCASSRDRANTGELFFGEGSRLTVL.

This rearrangement joins TRBV28 to TRBJ2-7, with 8 bases that match TRBD2. The trim removed 8 bases at V and 2 bases at J, leaving 8 bases unmatched. CDR1 is MDHEN, CDR2 SYDVKM, per germline. This CDR3 spans 14 amino acids. The CDR3 DNA reads as TGTGCCAGCGGCTCCGGGACTAGAACCTACGAGCAGTACTTC. Translated, it gives CASGSGTRTYEQYF.

The chain combines TRBV11-3 with TRBJ1-1; D gene unclear. Germline lookup yields CDR1 SGHNT and CDR2 YENEEA. The V end was cut by 0 bases, the J end by 5 bases, with 7 bases between. This CDR3 is 13 amino acids long. For the CDR3, the DNA is TGTGCCAGCAGCTTAGAATGGAGGACTGAAGCTTTCTTT. Its protein is CASSLEWRTEAFF.

This chain uses TRBV7-2 with TRBJ1-1; 8 bases match TRBD1. The CDR3 covers 14 residues. Germline CDR1 SGHTA, CDR2 FQGNSA. J was trimmed by 5 bases and V by 4 bases; bases with no gene match: 6. CDR3 residues: CASSSTGGKTEAFF. In DNA, the CDR3 is TGTGCCAGCAGCTCTACAGGGGGGAAGACTGAAGCTTTCTTT. The full variable domain, with the rest looked up from reference TRBV7-2 and TRBJ1-1, is GAGVSQSPSNKVTEKGKDVELRCDPISGHTALYWYRQSLGQGLEFLIYFQGNSAPDKSGLPSDRFSAERTGGSVSTLTIQRTQQEDSAVYLCASSSTGGKTEAFFGQGTRLTVV.

This sequence joins TRBV2 and TRBJ1-2; 9 bases are shared with TRBD1. The CDR3 consists of 16 residues. Trimming removed 0 bases from V and 6 bases from J; junction bases left unmatched: 8. Looked up from germline, CDR1 is SNHLY and CDR2 is FYNNEI. CDR3 DNA: TGTGCCAGCAGTGAAGCAAACAGGGGGCGAGGAAATGGCTACACCTTC. Encoded protein: CASSEANRGRGNGYTF.

The rearrangement uses TRBV4-1 and TRBJ1-3; D possibly corresponds to TRBD1 (5 bases). The germline CDR1 and CDR2 sequences are MGHRA and YSYEKL. The CDR3 runs to 16 residues. Trimming left V 0 bases short and J 2 bases short, with 11 bases between. This chain's CDR3 is CASSQDARDAGNTIYF. The CDR3 nucleotides are TGCGCCAGCAGCCAAGACGCCAGGGATGCTGGAAACACCATATATTTT.

The gene calls are TRBV7-2 and TRBJ1-5; possible D gene TRBD1, 5 bases. Germline V gene data show CDR1 as SGHTA and CDR2 as FQGNSA. Trimming shortened V by 5 bases and J by 5 bases, and 13 bases separated the two germline ends. The CDR3 contains 14 residues. The DNA of the CDR3 is TGTGCCAGCAGCCCCAGATCGGGGGATCAGCCCCAGCATTTT. Amino acid sequence: CASSPRSGDQPQHF.

This chain connects TRBV5-1 to TRBJ1-1; possible D gene TRBD1, 6 bases. This CDR3 region has 18 residues. V was trimmed by 0 bases and J by 0 bases, leaving 18 bases between them. Germline assignment: CDR1 SGHRS and CDR2 YFSETQ. CDR3 nucleotide sequence: TGCGCCAGCAGCTTGGAATTACAGGGTCCACTAATGAACACTGAAGCTTTCTTT. Translation gives CASSLELQGPLMNTEAFF. Combining the CDR3 with reference TRBV5-1 and TRBJ1-1 gives the whole variable domain KAGVTQTPRYLIKTRGQQVTLSCSPISGHRSVSWYQQTPGQGLQFLFEYFSETQRNKGNFPGRFSGRQFSNSRSEMNVSTLELGDSALYLCASSLELQGPLMNTEAFFGQGTRLTVV.

This chain uses TRBV28 with TRBJ1-6; unclear D gene. Germline CDR1 is MDHEN and CDR2 is SYDVKM. This CDR3 region has 15 residues. With 3 bases removed from V and 10 bases from J, the gap between germline ends came to 16 bases. The CDR3 DNA reads as TGTGCCAGCAGTTTGAGAGGGAACCCGGCCTCACCCCTCCACTTT. Its protein product is CASSLRGNPASPLHF.

This chain links TRBV5-1 with TRBJ1-3; no definite D call. The germline CDR1 and CDR2 sequences are SGHRS and YFSETQ. V was clipped by 4 bases and J by 0 bases, with 14 bases between them. The CDR3 extends over 16 amino acids. The CDR3 DNA is TGCGCCAGCAGCCTAATGGGCCCATTCTCTGGAAACACCATATATTTT. Encoded protein: CASSLMGPFSGNTIYF.

The chain uses TRBV2 and TRBJ2-1; no clear D. The germline V and J ends were trimmed by 10 bases and 3 bases, with 13 bases remaining between them. The V gene's germline CDR1 is SNHLY and CDR2 FYNNEI. The CDR3 is made up of 13 amino acids. The chain's CDR3 is CATTTGGYNEQFF. The CDR3 coding sequence is TGTGCCACCACTACCGGCGGCTACAATGAGCAGTTCTTC.

The chain recombines TRBV7-2 with TRBJ2-3; 8 bases line up with TRBD2. CDR3 length: 16 amino acids. The V and J ends lost 0 bases and 6 bases, in that order; junction bases with no gene match: 8. CDR1 and CDR2 (germline): SGHTA, FQGNSA. The CDR3 sequence is CASSLAWSGGTDTQYF. CDR3 coding DNA: TGTGCCAGCAGCTTAGCGTGGAGCGGGGGAACGGATACGCAGTATTTT.

The rearrangement links TRBV30 to TRBJ2-7, with a weak D call TRBD1 (6 bases). This CDR3 has 11 amino acids. Germline CDR1 and CDR2: GTSNPN and SVGIG (reference sequence). Trimming shortened V by 4 bases and J by 6 bases, and 10 bases separated the two germline ends. CDR3 sequence reads: CAWIMDSEQYF. The CDR3 coding sequence is TGTGCCTGGATTATGGACAGCGAGCAGTACTTC.